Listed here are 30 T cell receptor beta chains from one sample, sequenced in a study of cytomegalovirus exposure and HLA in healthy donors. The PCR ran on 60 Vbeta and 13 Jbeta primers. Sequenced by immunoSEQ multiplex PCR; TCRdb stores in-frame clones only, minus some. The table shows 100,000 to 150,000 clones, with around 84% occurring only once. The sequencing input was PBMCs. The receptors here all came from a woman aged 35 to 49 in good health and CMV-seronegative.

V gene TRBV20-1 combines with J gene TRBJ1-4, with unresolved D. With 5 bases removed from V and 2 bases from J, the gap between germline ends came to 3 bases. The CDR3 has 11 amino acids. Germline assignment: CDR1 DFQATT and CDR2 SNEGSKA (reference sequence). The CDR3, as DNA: TGCAGTGCTCTCACTAATGAAAAACTGTTTTTT. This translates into CSALTNEKLFF.

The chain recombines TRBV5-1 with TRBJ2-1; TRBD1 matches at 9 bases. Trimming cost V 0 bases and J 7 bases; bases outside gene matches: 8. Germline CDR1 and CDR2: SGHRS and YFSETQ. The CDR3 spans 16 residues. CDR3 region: CASSLVGTGYENEQFF. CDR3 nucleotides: TGCGCCAGCAGCTTGGTCGGGACAGGGTATGAGAATGAGCAGTTCTTC.

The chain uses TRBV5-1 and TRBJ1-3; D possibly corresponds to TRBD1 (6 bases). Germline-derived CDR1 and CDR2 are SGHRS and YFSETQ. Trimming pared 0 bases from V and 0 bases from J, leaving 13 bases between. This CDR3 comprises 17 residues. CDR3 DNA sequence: TGCGCCAGCAGCTTGGTCCCGACAGGAATCTCTGGAAACACCATATATTTT. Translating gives CASSLVPTGISGNTIYF.

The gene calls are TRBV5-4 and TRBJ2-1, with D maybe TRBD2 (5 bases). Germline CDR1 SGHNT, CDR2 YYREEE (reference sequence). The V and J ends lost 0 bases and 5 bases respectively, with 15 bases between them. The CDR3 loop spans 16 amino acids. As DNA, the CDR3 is TGTGCCAGCAGCTTGGATGTGGGAGCTAGAAACAATGAGCAGTTCTTC. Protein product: CASSLDVGARNNEQFF. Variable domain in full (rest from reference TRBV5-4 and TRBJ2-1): ETGVTQSPTHLIKTRGQQVTLRCSSQSGHNTVSWYQQALGQGPQFIFQYYREEENGRGNFPPRFSGLQFPNYSSELNVNALELDDSALYLCASSLDVGARNNEQFFGPGTRLTVL.

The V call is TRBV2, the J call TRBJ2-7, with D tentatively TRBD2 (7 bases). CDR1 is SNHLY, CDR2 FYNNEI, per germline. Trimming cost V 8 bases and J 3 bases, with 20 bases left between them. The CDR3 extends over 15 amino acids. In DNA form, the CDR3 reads TGTGCCAGCCTCCGAACTCCGGGGGGCAGCTACGAGCAGTACTTC. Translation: CASLRTPGGSYEQYF.

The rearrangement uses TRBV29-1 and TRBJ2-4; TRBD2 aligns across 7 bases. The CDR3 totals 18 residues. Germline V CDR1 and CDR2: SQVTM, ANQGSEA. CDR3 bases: TGCAACGTAAAGCGATCGGCGGGGGATACCGAACCAGGTGTCATTCAGTACTTC. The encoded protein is CNVKRSAGDTEPGVIQYF.

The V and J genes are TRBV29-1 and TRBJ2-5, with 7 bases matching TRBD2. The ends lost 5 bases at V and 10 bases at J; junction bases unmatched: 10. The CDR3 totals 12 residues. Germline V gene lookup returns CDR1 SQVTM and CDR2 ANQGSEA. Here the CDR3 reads CSVRGASGGQYF. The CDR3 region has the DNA TGCAGCGTTAGGGGCGCTTCGGGGGGCCAGTACTTC.

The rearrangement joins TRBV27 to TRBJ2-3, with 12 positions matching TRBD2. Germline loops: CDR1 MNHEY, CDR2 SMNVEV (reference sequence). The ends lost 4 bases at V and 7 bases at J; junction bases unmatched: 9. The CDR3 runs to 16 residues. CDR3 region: CASSSPASGRGNTQYF. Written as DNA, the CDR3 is TGTGCCAGCAGTTCCCCAGCTAGCGGGAGGGGTAATACGCAGTATTTT.

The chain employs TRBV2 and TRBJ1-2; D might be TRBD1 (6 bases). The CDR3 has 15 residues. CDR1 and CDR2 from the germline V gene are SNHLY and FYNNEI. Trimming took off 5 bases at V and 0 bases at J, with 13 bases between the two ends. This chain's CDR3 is CASSRGSSANYGYTF. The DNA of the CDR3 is TGTGCCAGCAGTAGGGGGAGCTCAGCTAACTATGGCTACACCTTC.

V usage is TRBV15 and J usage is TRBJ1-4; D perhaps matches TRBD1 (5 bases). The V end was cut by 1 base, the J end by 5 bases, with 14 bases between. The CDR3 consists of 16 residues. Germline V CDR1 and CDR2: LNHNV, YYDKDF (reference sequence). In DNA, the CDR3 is TGTGCCACCAGCAGAGGATCAGGGCAGCACAATGAAAAACTGTTTTTT. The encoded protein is CATSRGSGQHNEKLFF.

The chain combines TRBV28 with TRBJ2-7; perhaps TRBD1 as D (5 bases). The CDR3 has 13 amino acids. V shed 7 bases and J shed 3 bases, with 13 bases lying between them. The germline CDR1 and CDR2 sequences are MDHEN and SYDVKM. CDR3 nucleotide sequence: TGTGCCAGCATTGTCCAGGGTGGCTACGAGCAGTACTTC. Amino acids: CASIVQGGYEQYF.

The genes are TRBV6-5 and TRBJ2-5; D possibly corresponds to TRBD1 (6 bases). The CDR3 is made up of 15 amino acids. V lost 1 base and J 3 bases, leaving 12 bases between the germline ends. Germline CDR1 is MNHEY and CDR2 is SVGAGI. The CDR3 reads CASSYFVNREETQYF. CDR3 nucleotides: TGTGCCAGCAGTTACTTTGTTAACAGGGAAGAGACCCAGTACTTC.

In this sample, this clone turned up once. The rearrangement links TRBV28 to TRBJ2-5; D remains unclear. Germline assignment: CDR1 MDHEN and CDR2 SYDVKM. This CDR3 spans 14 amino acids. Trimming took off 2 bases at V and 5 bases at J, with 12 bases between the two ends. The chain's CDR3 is CASSLGLPGETQYF. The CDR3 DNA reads TGTGCCAGCAGTTTAGGTCTACCCGGTGAGACCCAGTACTTC.

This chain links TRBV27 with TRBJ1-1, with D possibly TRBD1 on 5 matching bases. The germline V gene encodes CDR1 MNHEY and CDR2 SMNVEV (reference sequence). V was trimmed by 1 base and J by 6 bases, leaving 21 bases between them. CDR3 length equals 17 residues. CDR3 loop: CASSLLGGRGSGAEAFF. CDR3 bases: TGTGCCAGCAGTTTATTAGGCGGTCGAGGCTCGGGGGCTGAAGCTTTCTTT.

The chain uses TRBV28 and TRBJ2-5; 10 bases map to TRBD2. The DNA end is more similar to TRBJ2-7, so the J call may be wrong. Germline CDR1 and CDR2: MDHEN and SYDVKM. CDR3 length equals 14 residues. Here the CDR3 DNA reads TGTGCCAGCAGTCTCCTAGCGGGAGCGGTCGAGCAGTACTTC. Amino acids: CASSLLAGAVEQYF.

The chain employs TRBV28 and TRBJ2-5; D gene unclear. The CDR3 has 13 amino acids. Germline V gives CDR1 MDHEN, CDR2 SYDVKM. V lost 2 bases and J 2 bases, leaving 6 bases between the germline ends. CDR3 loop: CASSLPVQETQYF. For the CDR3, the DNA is TGTGCCAGCAGTTTACCTGTTCAAGAGACCCAGTACTTC.

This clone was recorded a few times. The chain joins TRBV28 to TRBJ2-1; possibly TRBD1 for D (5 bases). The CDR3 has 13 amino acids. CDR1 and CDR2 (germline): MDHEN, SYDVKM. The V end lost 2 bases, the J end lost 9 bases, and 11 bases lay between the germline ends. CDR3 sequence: CASSLTGLREQFF. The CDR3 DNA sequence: TGTGCCAGCAGTTTAACAGGTCTACGTGAGCAGTTCTTC.

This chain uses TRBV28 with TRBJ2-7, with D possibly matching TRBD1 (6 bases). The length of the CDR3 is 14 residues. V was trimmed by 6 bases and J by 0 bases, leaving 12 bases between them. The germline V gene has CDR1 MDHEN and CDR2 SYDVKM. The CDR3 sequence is CASSRGRASYEQYF. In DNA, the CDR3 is TGTGCCAGCAGCAGGGGACGGGCCTCCTACGAGCAGTACTTC.

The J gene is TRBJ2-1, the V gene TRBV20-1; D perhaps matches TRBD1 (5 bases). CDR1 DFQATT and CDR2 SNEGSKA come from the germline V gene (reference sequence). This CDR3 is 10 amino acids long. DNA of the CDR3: TGCAGGGGGCTCGGCAATGAGCAGTTCTTC. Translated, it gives CRGLGNEQFF.

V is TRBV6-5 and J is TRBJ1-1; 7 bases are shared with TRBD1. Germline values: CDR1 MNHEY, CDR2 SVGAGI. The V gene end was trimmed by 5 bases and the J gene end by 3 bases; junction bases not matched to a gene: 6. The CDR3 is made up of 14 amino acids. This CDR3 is CASSANRGDTEAFF. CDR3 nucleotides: TGTGCCAGCAGTGCAAACAGGGGCGACACTGAAGCTTTCTTT.

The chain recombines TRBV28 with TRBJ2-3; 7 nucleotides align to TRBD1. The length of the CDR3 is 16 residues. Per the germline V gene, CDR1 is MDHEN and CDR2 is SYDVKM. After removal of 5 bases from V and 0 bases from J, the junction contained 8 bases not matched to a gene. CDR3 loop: CASSPPGTDSTDTQYF. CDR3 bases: TGTGCCAGCAGTCCGCCGGGGACAGATAGCACAGATACGCAGTATTTT.

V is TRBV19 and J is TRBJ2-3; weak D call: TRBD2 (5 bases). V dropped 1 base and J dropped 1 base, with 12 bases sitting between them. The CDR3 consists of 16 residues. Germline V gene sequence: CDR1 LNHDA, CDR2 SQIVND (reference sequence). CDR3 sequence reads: CASSIGGTRGTDTQYF. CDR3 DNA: TGTGCCAGTAGTATAGGGGGTACGAGGGGCACAGATACGCAGTATTTT.

CDR3 protein: CASSLGAGGRRNTEAFF. In DNA, the CDR3 is TGCGCCAGCAGCTTGGGGGCAGGGGGCCGTCGAAACACTGAAGCTTTCTTT. The chain recombines TRBV5-1 with TRBJ1-1; 8 nucleotides align to TRBD1. The CDR3 loop spans 17 amino acids. With V trimmed by 0 bases and J by 2 bases, 9 bases remained unmatched. Per germline, CDR1 SGHRS and CDR2 YFSETQ.

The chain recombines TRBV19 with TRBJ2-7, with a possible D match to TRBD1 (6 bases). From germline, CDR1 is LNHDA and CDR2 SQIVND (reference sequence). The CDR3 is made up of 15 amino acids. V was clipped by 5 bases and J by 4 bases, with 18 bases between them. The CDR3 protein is CASSPTQGRGYEQYF. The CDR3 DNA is TGTGCCAGTAGTCCCACCCAGGGCAGGGGATACGAGCAGTACTTC.

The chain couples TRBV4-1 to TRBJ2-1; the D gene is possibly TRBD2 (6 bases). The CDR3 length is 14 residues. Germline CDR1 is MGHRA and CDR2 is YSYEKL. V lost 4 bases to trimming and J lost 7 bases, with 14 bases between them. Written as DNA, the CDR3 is TGCGCCAGCAGCCTCCCGGGACTTCAGAATGAGCAGTTCTTC. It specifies CASSLPGLQNEQFF.

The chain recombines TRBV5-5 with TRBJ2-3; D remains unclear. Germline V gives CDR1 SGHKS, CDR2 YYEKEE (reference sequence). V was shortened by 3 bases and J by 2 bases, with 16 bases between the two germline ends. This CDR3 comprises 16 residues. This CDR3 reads CASSSGIRVATDTQYF. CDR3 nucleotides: TGTGCCAGCAGCTCCGGCATACGGGTGGCCACAGATACGCAGTATTTT.

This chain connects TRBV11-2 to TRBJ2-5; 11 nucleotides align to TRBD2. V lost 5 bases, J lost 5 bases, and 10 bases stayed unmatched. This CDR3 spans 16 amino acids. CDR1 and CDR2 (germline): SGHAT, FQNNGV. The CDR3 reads CASSPNSGRAGETQYF. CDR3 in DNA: TGTGCCAGCAGCCCCAATAGCGGGAGGGCGGGGGAGACCCAGTACTTC.

CDR3 DNA: TGTGCCAGCAGCTTGGAGCCCCACAATGAGCAGTTCTTC. Protein: CASSLEPHNEQFF. V is TRBV11-2 and J is TRBJ2-1; D is undetermined. CDR3 length: 13 amino acids. V lost 3 bases and J 5 bases, leaving 8 bases between the germline ends. Germline CDR1 and CDR2: SGHAT and FQNNGV.

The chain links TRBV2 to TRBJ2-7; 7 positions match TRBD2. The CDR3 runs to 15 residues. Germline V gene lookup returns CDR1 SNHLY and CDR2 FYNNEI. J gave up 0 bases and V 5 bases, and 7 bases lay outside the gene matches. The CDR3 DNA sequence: TGTGCCAGCAGTTGGGCGGCGGGGGACTCCTACGAGCAGTACTTC. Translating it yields CASSWAAGDSYEQYF.

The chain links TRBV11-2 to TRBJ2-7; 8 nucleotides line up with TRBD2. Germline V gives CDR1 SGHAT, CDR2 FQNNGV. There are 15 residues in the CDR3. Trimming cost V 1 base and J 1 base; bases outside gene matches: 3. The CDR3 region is CASSLGPGGSYEQYF. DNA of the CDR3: TGTGCCAGCAGCTTAGGGCCGGGGGGGTCCTACGAGCAGTACTTC.